Listed here are 30 T cell receptor beta chains from one sample, sequenced in a study of response to subunit inactivated influenza vaccine. TCRdb recomputed calls from the RT-PCR reads with MiXCR, one row per CDR3 protein. The data hold about 170,000 distinct CDR3 sequences, with roughly a tenth observed a single time. The sample in question was CD8+ T cells sorted from PBMCs, obtained roughly 24 months after vaccination. The origin of the receptors is a man between 50 and 69 years old who received an inactivated influenza vaccine.

The V gene is TRBV7-2, the J gene TRBJ2-5; D tentatively fits TRBD1 or TRBD2 (5 bases each). The V end lost 5 bases, the J end lost 2 bases, and 15 bases lay between the germline ends. Germline V gene lookup returns CDR1 SGHTA and CDR2 FQGNSA. The CDR3 contains 15 residues. CDR3 protein: CASSQAGTRQETQYF. The CDR3 coding sequence is TGTGCCAGCAGCCAGGCCGGGACGAGGCAAGAGACCCAGTACTTC.

There are many counts of this clonotype. The DNA of the CDR3 is TGTGCCAGCAGGCCGACAGGGGCAGTCTCTGGAAACACCATATATTTT. Translated, it gives CASRPTGAVSGNTIYF. The chain uses TRBV27 and TRBJ1-3; 8 positions agree with TRBD1. This CDR3 is built from 16 residues. CDR1 is MNHEY, CDR2 SMNVEV, per germline (reference sequence). V lost 6 bases and J lost 0; bases outside the gene matches: 7.

This clonotype appeared a few times. V and J are TRBV27 and TRBJ2-7, with 11 nucleotides matching TRBD2. Unmatched junction bases numbered 8, after V lost 6 bases and J lost 1 base. The CDR3 consists of 16 residues. The V gene's germline CDR1 is MNHEY and CDR2 SMNVEV (reference sequence). CDR3 sequence reads: CASSTTGTSGSYEQYF. The CDR3 nucleotides read TGTGCCAGCAGCACCACGGGGACTAGCGGTTCCTACGAGCAGTACTTC.

This clonotype was detected many times. The V gene is TRBV5-1, the J gene TRBJ1-1; no definite D call. This CDR3 has 15 residues. Between the trimmed V and J ends, which lost 2 bases and 7 bases, there was a span of 18 bases. CDR1 is SGHRS and CDR2 is YFSETQ in the germline V gene. The CDR3 reads CASSFLTAVDGEAFF. In DNA form, the CDR3 reads TGCGCCAGCAGCTTCCTGACTGCCGTTGATGGTGAAGCTTTCTTT.

The rearrangement joins TRBV3-1 to TRBJ2-3; perhaps D is TRBD1 or TRBD2 (5 bases each). The CDR3 consists of 19 residues. V gave up 0 bases and J gave up 4 bases, with 23 bases separating them. Germline CDR1 LGHDT, CDR2 YNNKEL (reference sequence). The CDR3 spells CASSQDLGVSSHKADTQYF. In nucleotides, the CDR3 is TGTGCCAGCAGCCAAGATCTGGGGGTTTCCAGCCACAAGGCAGATACGCAGTATTTT.

This clonotype was counted a few times. The chain combines TRBV5-1 with TRBJ2-7; D not certain. The V gene lost 4 bases and the J gene lost 1 base, with 15 bases spanning the gap. The CDR3 is made up of 15 amino acids. The germline V gene has CDR1 SGHRS and CDR2 YFSETQ. The CDR3 reads CASSPTGSRSYEQYF. The CDR3 DNA follows: TGCGCCAGCAGCCCGACCGGGTCAAGGTCCTACGAGCAGTACTTC.

This clonotype was detected many times. The rearrangement links TRBV4-1 to TRBJ2-3, with D possibly matching TRBD2 (6 bases). The CDR3 runs 14 residues. The germline V and J ends were trimmed by 4 bases and 3 bases, with 11 bases remaining between them. Germline lookup yields CDR1 MGHRA and CDR2 YSYEKL. CDR3 bases: TGCGCCAGCAGCCGCGGGGTTGTAACAGATACGCAGTATTTT. It specifies CASSRGVVTDTQYF.

The chain has TRBV24-1 and TRBJ2-3, with no clear D. Germline V lookup: CDR1 KGHDR, CDR2 SFDVKD. The CDR3 is 15 residues long. V lost 3 bases and J lost 4, with 13 bases in between. The CDR3 DNA reads TGTGCCACCAGTGATCCGGGTCTCCCAGCAGATACGCAGTATTTT. Translation: CATSDPGLPADTQYF.

This clonotype was counted between two and nine times. The chain recombines TRBV21-1 with TRBJ2-7; whether TRBD2, the table's D call, matches the DNA was not checked. TRBV21-1 is flagged as a pseudogene. The CDR3 runs 15 residues. The CDR3 DNA follows: TGTGCCAGCAGCAGGGGGACTAGCATTCGTTACGAGCAGTACTTC. It is translated as CASSRGTSIRYEQYF.

This clonotype was counted between two and nine times. The rearrangement joins TRBV20-1 to TRBJ2-1, with a possible D match to TRBD2 (6 bases). Germline V gene sequence: CDR1 DFQATT, CDR2 SNEGSKA (reference sequence). This CDR3 spans 16 amino acids. Trimming took 4 bases from V and 5 from J, leaving 21 bases between them. The CDR3 sequence: CSATFFRTNLHNEQFF. The DNA for the CDR3 is TGCAGTGCTACCTTCTTTCGGACTAACCTCCACAATGAGCAGTTCTTC.

This clonotype was counted a few times. This chain connects TRBV29-1 to TRBJ1-1, with a tentative D call TRBD1 (6 bases). The germline gives CDR1 SQVTM, CDR2 ANQGSEA. The V gene lost 7 bases and the J gene lost 3 bases, with 21 bases spanning the gap. This CDR3 comprises 15 residues. This chain's CDR3 is CSGKGTGMRHTEAFF. Written as DNA, the CDR3 is TGCAGCGGTAAGGGAACAGGGATGAGGCACACTGAAGCTTTCTTT. The whole variable domain, filled in from reference TRBV29-1 and TRBJ1-1, reads SAVISQKPSRDICQRGTSLTIQCQVDSQVTMMFWYRQQPGQSLTLIATANQGSEATYESGFVIDKFPISRPNLTFSTLTVSNMSPEDSSIYLCSGKGTGMRHTEAFFGQGTRLTVV.

The chain combines TRBV20-1 with TRBJ2-3, with TRBD2 matching 12 bases. Germline CDR1 and CDR2: DFQATT and SNEGSKA (reference sequence). The CDR3 runs 17 residues. Losses at the gene ends were 6 bases for V and 2 bases for J; bases not matched to a gene: 12. This CDR3 is CSATGSTSGGHTDTQYF. CDR3 in DNA: TGCAGTGCGACCGGCAGCACTAGCGGGGGGCACACAGATACGCAGTATTTT.

This clonotype was counted a few times. The chain combines TRBV12-3 or TRBV12-4 with TRBJ1-5; no reliable D call. With 7 bases removed from V and 0 bases from J, the gap between germline ends came to 13 bases. This CDR3 spans 15 amino acids. The DNA of the CDR3 is TGTGCCAGCACCCTCGGGCAGAATAGCAATCAGCCCCAGCATTTT. Protein sequence: CASTLGQNSNQPQHF.

In this sample, this clonotype turned up a few times. The rearrangement uses TRBV6-5 and TRBJ1-1; D call uncertain. The CDR3 length is 12 residues. V lost 4 bases to trimming and J lost 8 bases, with 11 bases between them. CDR1 and CDR2 from the germline V gene are MNHEY and SVGAGI. In DNA, the CDR3 is TGTGCCAGCAGTTCGTCCCGAATAGAAGCTTTCTTT. This gives the protein CASSSSRIEAFF.

This chain links TRBV2 with TRBJ2-7; TRBD2 agrees at 7 bases. Germline V gene lookup returns CDR1 SNHLY and CDR2 FYNNEI. V trimming: 0 bases; J trimming: 2 bases; junction bases outside the gene matches: 7. The CDR3 covers 16 residues. The CDR3 DNA sequence: TGTGCCAGCAGTGAAGCGGGGCGGGAGTTTCCCTACGAGCAGTACTTC. Amino acid sequence: CASSEAGREFPYEQYF.

A few counts support this clonotype. The chain uses TRBV12-3 or TRBV12-4 and TRBJ2-3, with 11 bases aligning to TRBD2. The CDR3 extends over 15 amino acids. The V gene end was trimmed by 6 bases and the J gene end by 4 bases; junction bases not matched to a gene: 6. DNA of the CDR3: TGTGCCAGCAGAGATAGCGGGGGGGTCGCAGATACGCAGTATTTT. It translates to CASRDSGGVADTQYF.

This clonotype occurred a few times. This chain links TRBV27 with TRBJ1-1, with a weak D call TRBD1 (6 bases). The germline gives CDR1 MNHEY, CDR2 SMNVEV (reference sequence). The CDR3 sequence is 14 residues long. Deletions cut 7 bases from V and 5 bases from J, with 17 bases between. The CDR3 region has the DNA TGTGCCAGCACCCCTGGGGGGGGGCAAACTGAAGCTTTCTTT. Protein: CASTPGGGQTEAFF.

The V and J genes are TRBV14 and TRBJ2-4; TRBD2 matches at 9 bases. V trimming: 1 base; J trimming: 5 bases; junction bases outside the gene matches: 6. Germline lookup yields CDR1 SGHDN and CDR2 FVKESK. This CDR3 spans 16 amino acids. The CDR3 spells CASSQGLAGEENIQYF. In DNA form, the CDR3 reads TGTGCCAGCAGCCAAGGTTTAGCGGGGGAAGAAAACATTCAGTACTTC.

The chain recombines TRBV5-1 with TRBJ2-7, with 12 bases matching TRBD1. Unmatched junction bases numbered 7, after V lost 4 bases and J lost 5 bases. Germline CDR1 and CDR2: SGHRS and YFSETQ. This CDR3 has 15 amino acids. The CDR3 DNA sequence: TGCGCCAGCAGCATAGGGACAGGGGGCTTGGACGAGCAGTACTTC. Translating it yields CASSIGTGGLDEQYF. The whole variable domain, remainder taken from reference TRBV5-1 and TRBJ2-7, is KAGVTQTPRYLIKTRGQQVTLSCSPISGHRSVSWYQQTPGQGLQFLFEYFSETQRNKGNFPGRFSGRQFSNSRSEMNVSTLELGDSALYLCASSIGTGGLDEQYFGPGTRLTVT.

This clonotype has ten or more counts. The chain employs TRBV7-9 and TRBJ2-1, with D possibly being TRBD1 (6 bases). The germline gives CDR1 SEHNR, CDR2 FQNEAQ (reference sequence). V dropped 2 bases and J dropped 3 bases, with 11 bases sitting between them. This CDR3 is 15 amino acids long. CDR3 sequence (DNA): TGTGCCAGCAGCTTACCAGGGGCTTACTACAATGAGCAGTTCTTC. It specifies CASSLPGAYYNEQFF.

This clonotype was seen many times. V and J are TRBV5-5 and TRBJ2-1; unclear D gene. V lost 1 base and J 6 bases, leaving 2 bases between the germline ends. Germline CDR1 is SGHKS and CDR2 is YYEKEE (reference sequence). CDR3 length equals 11 residues. The CDR3: CASSLRNEQFF. CDR3 nucleotide sequence: TGTGCCAGCAGCTTGCGCAATGAGCAGTTCTTC.

This clonotype has a count of ten or more. The chain carries TRBV20-1 and TRBJ2-2, with 10 positions matching TRBD1. This CDR3 contains 13 residues. The germline gives CDR1 DFQATT, CDR2 SNEGSKA (reference sequence). After removal of 6 bases from V and 7 bases from J, the junction contained 5 bases not matched to a gene. This chain's CDR3 is CSARDRGGGELFF. The CDR3 DNA reads TGCAGTGCCCGGGACAGGGGCGGCGGGGAGCTGTTTTTT.

On this clonotype itself: A much larger clone differs from this one at a single base, so this may be a read error. The genes are TRBV20-1 and TRBJ2-7, with D perhaps matching TRBD2 (6 bases). This CDR3 contains 16 residues. Between the trimmed V and J ends, which lost 8 bases and 3 bases, there was a span of 26 bases. In germline, CDR1 is DFQATT, CDR2 SNEGSKA (reference sequence). DNA for the CDR3: TGCAGTTCTCCGCCTAATTCCGGGACTTCGCTCTACGAGCAGTACTTC. Its protein product is CSSPPNSGTSLYEQYF.

This clonotype was counted between two and nine times. The CDR3 region is CASSYSAGSTGELFF. The CDR3 DNA follows: TGTGCCAGCAGTTACTCCGCGGGGTCGACCGGGGAGCTGTTTTTT. The V and J genes are TRBV6-5 and TRBJ2-2, with a possible D match to TRBD2 (6 bases). Trimming cost V 0 bases and J 5 bases, with 10 bases left between them. The CDR3 extends over 15 amino acids. The germline V gene has CDR1 MNHEY and CDR2 SVGAGI.

The chain has TRBV27 and TRBJ2-5, with D possibly matching TRBD1 (6 bases). The V and J ends lost 5 bases and 1 base respectively, with 14 bases between them. Germline assignment: CDR1 MNHEY and CDR2 SMNVEV (reference sequence). The CDR3 length is 15 residues. The CDR3 here is CASSLNQGFQETQYF. The CDR3 nucleotides read TGTGCCAGCAGTCTGAATCAGGGGTTCCAAGAGACCCAGTACTTC.

The table lists this clonotype with many counts. J is TRBJ2-7 and V is TRBV20-1, with D uncertain. The CDR3 has 11 amino acids. CDR1 and CDR2 from the germline V gene are DFQATT and SNEGSKA (reference sequence). Between the trimmed V and J ends, which lost 5 bases and 3 bases, there was a span of 8 bases. The CDR3 nucleotides are TGCAGTGCTGAGAAAATCTACGAGCAGTACTTC. It specifies CSAEKIYEQYF.

The chain recombines TRBV20-1 with TRBJ1-5; 7 bases match TRBD1. This CDR3 comprises 15 residues. With 6 bases clipped from V and 0 bases from J, the junction kept 8 bases outside the gene matches. Looked up from germline, CDR1 is DFQATT and CDR2 is SNEGSKA (reference sequence). The CDR3 loop is CSASGTEYSNQPQHF. Here the CDR3 DNA reads TGCAGTGCCTCTGGGACAGAGTATAGCAATCAGCCCCAGCATTTT.

In this sample, this clonotype turned up many times. The chain employs TRBV7-7 and TRBJ2-5; D not certain. The CDR3 spans 13 residues. Trimming removed 5 bases at V and 5 bases at J, with 12 bases between. Germline V CDR1 and CDR2: SSHAT, FNYEAQ (reference sequence). CDR3 DNA: TGTGCCAGCAGCCCGGACGGACCGGAGACCCAGTACTTC. Translated: CASSPDGPETQYF.

This clonotype has a count of ten or more. V and J are TRBV20-1 and TRBJ2-1; D remains unclear. The V and J ends lost 3 bases and 0 bases respectively, with 12 bases between them. The CDR3 extends over 15 amino acids. The V gene's germline CDR1 is DFQATT and CDR2 SNEGSKA (reference sequence). The CDR3 region is CSASPSTTSYNEQFF. CDR3 DNA: TGCAGTGCTAGCCCCTCAACAACCTCCTACAATGAGCAGTTCTTC.

The chain is built from TRBV10-1 and TRBJ2-1; 8 bases align to TRBD2. There are 12 residues in the CDR3. V was pared by 2 bases and J by 9 bases, with 0 bases of the junction left unmatched. Germline loops: CDR1 WNHNN, CDR2 SYGVQD (reference sequence). DNA of the CDR3: TGCGCCAGCAGTGAGGCGGGAGGTGAGCAGTTCTTC. It yields the protein CASSEAGGEQFF.